This TCR beta chain was identified in a study of T cells in Graves' hyperthyroidism and ophthalmopathy. In the study overall: Prior to any treatment, at the point of initial diagnosis, peripheral blood was collected.

V shed 2 bases and J shed 7 bases, with 11 bases lying between them. Per the germline V gene, CDR1 is LGHDT and CDR2 is YNNKEL (reference sequence). This CDR3 contains 13 residues. A patient was excluded if there was uncontrolled infection, other autoimmune disease, pregnancy or lactation. Diagnostic decisions used clinical symptoms, serum thyroxine and TRAb, thyroid ultrasound and orbital computed tomography. Amplification of TCR beta CDR3 regions used RNA as the template. The study used the HTBI primer set for a first-round RT-PCR of the TCR CDR3. TCRdb reprocessed the multiplex PCR reads via MiXCR and lists one record per CDR3 protein. The table has 700,000 or so distinct CDR3 sequences, 16% seen once.

The source is a young man with Graves' hyperthyroidism. Sequenced: blood. The rearrangement links TRBV3-1 to TRBJ2-5, with D perhaps TRBD1 or TRBD2 (6 bases each). The CDR3 bases are TGTGCCAGCAGCCAAAGGGGGGCTTGGACCCAGTACTTC. This sequence encodes CASSQRGAWTQYF.